The 7 T cell receptor beta chains below come from one sample, sequenced in a study of blood T cells in healthy people across ages. A J-beta primer mix and a sample-barcoded 5' primer were used in a second PCR of roughly 6 to 11 cycles. TCRdb used MiXCR to reprocess the 5' RACE reads, holding one entry per CDR3 protein. The data hold about 780,000 distinct CDR3 sequences, with about half observed a single time. The sequenced sample was blood. The receptors derive from an older man in good health.

This clonotype was counted a few times. The J gene is TRBJ2-7, the V gene TRBV4-3; the match to TRBD1 covers 8 bases. V lost 0 bases to trimming and J lost 3 bases; unmatched junction nucleotides: 4. This CDR3 region has 15 residues. Germline V gene data show CDR1 as LGHNA and CDR2 as YSLEER. CDR3: CASSQEYRGYYEQYF. The CDR3 DNA reads as TGCGCCAGCAGCCAAGAGTACAGGGGGTACTACGAGCAGTACTTC.

This clonotype was picked up many times. The chain recombines TRBV7-2 with TRBJ2-7; D possibly corresponds to TRBD1 (5 bases). CDR1 is SGHTA and CDR2 is FQGNSA in the germline V gene. The CDR3 spans 15 residues. Trimming left V 6 bases short and J 3 bases short, with 18 bases between. CDR3 DNA: TGTGCCAGCAGATTTAGTGTACAGGCTGGCTACGAGCAGTACTTC. It yields the protein CASRFSVQAGYEQYF.

This clonotype was recorded a few times. CDR3 nucleotides: TGTGCCGGGGGGACTAGCGGGAGTAAACAGGAGACCCAGTACTTC. Its translation: CAGGTSGSKQETQYF. This sequence joins TRBV7-9 and TRBJ2-5; 14 nucleotides agree with TRBD2. Germline CDR1 reads SEHNR; CDR2 reads FQNEAQ (reference sequence). The V segment lost 11 bases and the J segment 5 bases; nucleotides outside the gene matches: 10. This CDR3 is 15 amino acids long.

The rearrangement joins TRBV20-1 to TRBJ1-4; D is undetermined. CDR1 is DFQATT and CDR2 is SNEGSKA in the germline V gene (reference sequence). V shed 6 bases and J shed 13 bases, with 15 bases lying between them. This CDR3 region has 11 residues. The CDR3 reads CSAHHSKRLFF. The CDR3 DNA sequence: TGCAGTGCCCACCATTCGAAACGACTGTTTTTT.

The chain has TRBV5-1 and TRBJ2-3; TRBD1 matches 8 bases. Per the germline V gene, CDR1 is SGHRS and CDR2 is YFSETQ. CDR3 size: 12 residues. Losses at the gene ends were 0 bases for V and 13 bases for J; bases not matched to a gene: 4. The CDR3 here is CASSLADRVEYF. CDR3 coding DNA: TGCGCCAGCAGCTTGGCGGACAGGGTGGAGTATTTT.

V usage is TRBV29-1 and J usage is TRBJ1-1; D possibly corresponds to TRBD1 (6 bases). V was shortened by 4 bases and J by 8 bases, with 14 bases between the two germline ends. There are 12 residues in the CDR3. Germline V CDR1 and CDR2: SQVTM, ANQGSEA. Here the CDR3 DNA reads TGCAGCGTTGCGGGACCAGGGGACGAAGCTTTCTTT. Its translation: CSVAGPGDEAFF.

The V call is TRBV11-2, the J call TRBJ2-4; D ambiguous. Germline loops: CDR1 SGHAT, CDR2 FQNNGV. V was shortened by 0 bases and J by 0 bases, with 6 bases between the two germline ends. The CDR3 runs 15 residues. CDR3 sequence (DNA): TGTGCCAGCAGCTTAGAGCCCCTAGCCAAAAACATTCAGTACTTC. Translation: CASSLEPLAKNIQYF.